The T cell receptor (beta chain) under discussion was sequenced for a study of blood T cell repertoires in COVID-19. Looking at the study overall: T cells, B-cell-depleted T cells, or PBMCs supplied cDNA or gDNA.

Germline CDR1 is LNHNV and CDR2 is YYDKDF (reference sequence). The CDR3 is 18 residues long. The trim removed 0 bases at V and 2 bases at J, leaving 10 bases unmatched. TCRdb's table, derived via immunoSEQ multiplex PCR, lists solely in-frame clones and lacks some. This sample carries under 200,000 clones, around 82% of them seen once, and the ten largest clones take roughly 20%. This clone counts as medium-sized. The gene calls are TRBV15 and TRBJ2-3; 8 bases are shared with TRBD1. The sample consisted of PBMCs or T cells enriched from blood (not recorded which). The receptor comes from a man aged 55-75 years who had recovered from COVID-19. Written as DNA, the CDR3 is TGTGCCACCAGCAGAGACAAGTACGGACAGGGATACACAGATACGCAGTATTTT. It specifies CATSRDKYGQGYTDTQYF.